This TCR beta chain was captured by sequencing in a study of blood T cell repertoires in COVID-19. Across the whole study: Italy, Spain and the United States were the sources of the convalescent and acute COVID-19 samples. From T cells, B-cell-depleted T cells, or PBMCs came the material, which was cDNA or gDNA.

The CDR3 has 15 amino acids. Looked up from germline, CDR1 is WNHNN and CDR2 is SYGVQD (reference sequence). Unmatched junction bases numbered 7, after V lost 4 bases and J lost 5 bases. Data came from immunoSEQ multiplex PCR; TCRdb stores just in-frame clones and leaves some out. The data contain tens of thousands of clones, roughly 80% of them singletons. The clonotype was recovered from a human donor in a cohort sampled during active COVID-19. Sequencing input: peripheral blood. V and J are TRBV10-1 and TRBJ2-3, with TRBD1 matching over 9 bases. DNA of the CDR3: TGCGCCAGCAGTGCCGGGACAGGGAGGGGAGATACGCAGTATTTT. This encodes CASSAGTGRGDTQYF.